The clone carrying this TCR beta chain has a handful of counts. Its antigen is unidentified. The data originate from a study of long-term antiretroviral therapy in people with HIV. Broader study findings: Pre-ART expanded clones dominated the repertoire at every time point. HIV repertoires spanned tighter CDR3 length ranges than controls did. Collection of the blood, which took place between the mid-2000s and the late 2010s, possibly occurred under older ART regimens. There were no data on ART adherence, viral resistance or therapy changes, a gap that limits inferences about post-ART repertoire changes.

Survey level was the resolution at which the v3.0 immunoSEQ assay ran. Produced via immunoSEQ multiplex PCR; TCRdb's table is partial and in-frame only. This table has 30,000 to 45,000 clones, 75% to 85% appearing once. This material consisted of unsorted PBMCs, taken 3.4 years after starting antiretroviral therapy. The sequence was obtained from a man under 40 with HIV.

This chain's CDR3 is CASGLTSATNTGELFF. DNA of the CDR3: TGTGCTAGTGGGTTGACTAGCGCAACGAACACCGGGGAGCTGTTTTTT. The chain employs TRBV12-5 and TRBJ2-2, with 8 bases identical to TRBD2. Germline-derived CDR1 and CDR2 are LGHNT and FRNRAP. The CDR3 has 16 residues. Unmatched junction bases numbered 6, after V lost 6 bases and J lost 0 bases.